This T cell receptor beta chain derives from a study of OX40 agonist ivuxolimab in advanced cancers. The V gene end was trimmed by 1 base and the J gene end by 4 bases; junction bases not matched to a gene: 3. The germline V gene has CDR1 LNHDA and CDR2 SQIVND (reference sequence). The CDR3 consists of 15 residues. Clones were read by immunoSEQ multiplex PCR, and TCRdb kept only the in-frame ones, dropping some. The sample holds tens of thousands of clones; nearly 90% are singletons and the top ten take about 0.31%. V usage is TRBV19 and J usage is TRBJ2-2, with TRBD2 identical over 7 bases. The receptor comes from an adult with an advanced solid tumor such as melanoma, head and neck, liver or kidney cancer. Sequencing used CD4+ or CD8+ T cells sorted from blood, obtained in a trial of the OX40 agonist ivuxolimab. The CDR3 sequence is CASSIGVAGTGELFF. As DNA, the CDR3 is TGTGCCAGTAGTATAGGGGTAGCGGGCACCGGGGAGCTGTTTTTT.